This is a list of T cell receptor beta chains from one sample in a study of blood T cell repertoires in COVID-19. Assay: immunoSEQ multiplex PCR; the TCRdb copy retains only in-frame clones and omits some. The data hold fewer than 25,000 clones, with approximately 90% observed a single time. The material sequenced was peripheral blood. These receptors were collected from a human donor in a cohort sampled during active COVID-19. Both conserved end residues are part of each CDR3. D genes are given only for firm matches. Part of the rows lack a size; the others show once, few, many or a class for expanded clones.

>TRBJ1-1|.|.|TRBV3-1/TRBV3-2
TGTGCCAGCACCGACAGGAGGAACACTGAAGCTTTCTTT
CASTDRRNTEAFF
>TRBJ2-7|.|once|TRBV7-2
TGTGCCAGCAGCTTAGAGCAGGGGGGTTACGAGCAGTACTTC
CASSLEQGGYEQYF
>TRBJ2-7|.|.|TRBV24-1
TGTGCCACCAGTGATTTGAGCAAGCTGTACTTC
CATSDLSKLYF
>TRBJ2-1|.|.|TRBV4-1
TGCGCCAGCAGCCAAGAGAAGGGGAAATCCTACAATGAGCAGTTCTTC
CASSQEKGKSYNEQFF
>TRBJ1-1|.|.|TRBV9
TGTGCCAGCAGCTCTCGTAACACTGAAGCTTTCTTT
CASSSRNTEAFF
>TRBJ2-5|.|few|TRBV3-1/TRBV3-2
TGTGCCAGCACCCCAAGATACGGCGCCCCCTCGGGGAGAGAGACCCAGTACTTC
CASTPRYGAPSGRETQYF
>TRBJ1-6|TRBD1|.|TRBV6-1
TGTACCAGCAGTGCCCTGGGACAGGGTAATACCTATAATTCACCCCTCCACTTT
CTSSALGQGNTYNSPLHF
>TRBJ2-4|.|.|TRBV19
TGTGCCAGTAGCCACCCTCAGGGAAACATTCAGTACTTC
CASSHPQGNIQYF
>TRBJ2-5|TRBD1|.|TRBV10-3
TGTGCCATCAGGGGGACAGAACAAGAGACCCAGTACTTC
CAIRGTEQETQYF
>TRBJ2-3|TRBD2|once|TRBV28
TGTGCCAGCAGTTCACCTAACCTCGGGACTACCACAGATACGCAGTATTTT
CASSSPNLGTTTDTQYF
>TRBJ2-7|TRBD2|.|TRBV7-2
TGTGCCAGCAGCCCAGGACTAGCGGACGAGCAGTACTTC
CASSPGLADEQYF
>TRBJ1-3|TRBD1|.|TRBV3-1/TRBV3-2
TGTGCCAGCAGCCAGGCTGGGACAGCTGGAAACACCATATATTTT
CASSQAGTAGNTIYF
>TRBJ1-1|.|.|TRBV3-1/TRBV3-2
TGTGCCAGCAGCCAACAAGCCATGGCTAGCTACACTGAAGCTTTCTTT
CASSQQAMASYTEAFF
>TRBJ1-4|TRBD1|.|TRBV28
TGTGCCAGCAGTTTCCGGGACAGGGACCTTACAACTAATGAAAAACTGTTTTTT
CASSFRDRDLTTNEKLFF
>TRBJ2-7|.|.|TRBV6-5
TGTGCCAGCAGTTACTCATCGAACAGGGTAACCTACGAGCAGTACTTC
CASSYSSNRVTYEQYF
>TRBJ2-1|TRBD2|once|TRBV7-2
TGTGCCAGCAGCTTAGCTACTAGCGGGGGGGCGCATGAGCAGTTCTTC
CASSLATSGGAHEQFF
>TRBJ1-2|.|once|TRBV12-3/TRBV12-4
TGTGCCAGCAGCCGCCGGGGGGAGGGCTACACCTTC
CASSRRGEGYTF
>TRBJ2-5|TRBD2|.|TRBV7-2
TGTGCCAGCAGCCCCAACCCGGGACTAGTCGAAGAGACCCAGTACTTC
CASSPNPGLVEETQYF
>TRBJ2-1|TRBD1|.|TRBV6-4
TGTGCCAGCAGCCGAGGACAGGGGCCTTACAATGAGCAGTTCTTC
CASSRGQGPYNEQFF
>TRBJ2-1|.|.|TRBV5-5
TGTGCCAGCAGCTTGGACGGGAGAATTGGTAATGAGCAGTTCTTC
CASSLDGRIGNEQFF
>TRBJ2-1|.|.|TRBV6-6
TGTGCCAGCAACTCGCGAGGGACTTATAATGAGCAGTTCTTC
CASNSRGTYNEQFF
>TRBJ1-1|.|.|TRBV5-1
TGCGCCAGCAGCTTGCCCGCAGGGGACACTGAAGCTTTCTTT
CASSLPAGDTEAFF
>TRBJ2-7|TRBD1|.|TRBV19
TGTGCCAGTAGTAACCTCGGGACAGCGGAGCAGTACTTC
CASSNLGTAEQYF
>TRBJ1-5|.|.|TRBV27
TGTGCCAGCAGTTTGACAGTCAGCAATCAGCCCCAGCATTTT
CASSLTVSNQPQHF
>TRBJ1-1|TRBD1|.|TRBV5-1
TGCGCCAGCAGCTTGTTCACAGGGGGCACCGAAGCTTTCTTT
CASSLFTGGTEAFF
>TRBJ1-5|.|.|TRBV28
TGTGCCAGCAGTTCAGTAGGATTGGGGGGATCGGGCCGCAATCAGCCCCAGCATTTT
CASSSVGLGGSGRNQPQHF
>TRBJ1-2|TRBD1|.|TRBV14
TGTGCCAGCAGCCAAGGGGGGGGACAGGGGATTTATGGCTACACCTTC
CASSQGGGQGIYGYTF
>TRBJ2-7|TRBD1|.|TRBV28
TGTGCCAGCAGTGGGACAGGGTATCAGGACGAGCAGTACTTC
CASSGTGYQDEQYF
>TRBJ2-1|.|.|TRBV11-3
TGTGCCAGCAGCTCACCAGGGGTGGGATATAATGAGCAGTTCTTC
CASSSPGVGYNEQFF
>TRBJ1-3|.|once|TRBV5-8
TGTGCCAGCAGCTCCGGACAGAGGATAAACACCATATATTTT
CASSSGQRINTIYF
>TRBJ2-7|TRBD2|.|TRBV19
TGTGCCAGTAGTGAAGGACTAGCGGGGCTCTCCTACGAGCAGTACTTC
CASSEGLAGLSYEQYF
>TRBJ1-1|.|.|TRBV10-2
TGCGCCAGCACCGCGACAGACCAGAACACTGAAGCTTTCTTT
CASTATDQNTEAFF
>TRBJ2-7|TRBD2|.|TRBV5-1
TGCGCCAGCAGCCAGCGGGAGGGAGGTACCTACGAGCAGTACTTC
CASSQREGGTYEQYF
>TRBJ2-1|TRBD2|.|TRBV11-2
TGTGCCAGCAGCTTATTGGGGGGAGGGCCCTCCTACAATGAGCAGTTCTTC
CASSLLGGGPSYNEQFF
>TRBJ1-4|.|.|TRBV18
TGTGCCAGCTCCCCCGGGGGATTATTGTTTTTT
CASSPGGLLFF
>TRBJ1-5|.|few|TRBV7-9
TGTGCCACCTCCAACGGGATTAGCAATCAGCCCCAGCATTTT
CATSNGISNQPQHF
>TRBJ2-1|TRBD1|.|TRBV7-2
TGTGCCAGCAGCTCAGACAGGGGCGGTGAGCAGTTCTTC
CASSSDRGGEQFF
>TRBJ2-2|.|.|TRBV6-4
TGTGCCAGCAGTGACTCGCGGTGGGGGGACACCGGGGAGCTGTTTTTT
CASSDSRWGDTGELFF
>TRBJ2-7|TRBD1|few|TRBV18
TGTGCCAGCTCACCACGGACAGGGTTAGACGACGAGCAGTACTTC
CASSPRTGLDDEQYF
>TRBJ2-7|.|.|TRBV19
TGTGCCAGTAGCCGGGGGGCGGTCGCCTACGAGCAGTACTTC
CASSRGAVAYEQYF
>TRBJ2-7|.|.|TRBV28
TGTGCCAGCAGTTTAGGGCCCAATGCCTACGAGCAGTACTTC
CASSLGPNAYEQYF
>TRBJ2-2|TRBD2|.|TRBV5-1
TGCGCCAGCAGCTTGGGACTAGCGGGAGGTAACACCGGGGAGCTGTTTTTT
CASSLGLAGGNTGELFF
>TRBJ1-5|TRBD1|once|TRBV6-5
TGTGCCAGCAGTTCGGACAGGGGAAGGAATCAGCCCCAGCATTTT
CASSSDRGRNQPQHF
>TRBJ2-7|TRBD2|.|TRBV5-1
TGCGCCAGCAACCCCGGGACTAGCGGCTCCTACGAGCAGTACTTC
CASNPGTSGSYEQYF
>TRBJ1-4|TRBD1|.|TRBV3-1/TRBV3-2
TGTGCCAGCAGCCAAGGGCCAGGGGGTGGTGAAAAACTGTTTTTT
CASSQGPGGGEKLFF
>TRBJ1-2|TRBD1|.|TRBV12-5
TGTGCTAGTGGTTTGCCGGGACAGGGGGCTGGCTACACCTTC
CASGLPGQGAGYTF
>TRBJ1-1|TRBD1|.|TRBV4-1
TGCGCCAGCAGCCCGCGGACAGGCCTCAACACTGAAGCTTTCTTT
CASSPRTGLNTEAFF
>TRBJ1-1|.|.|TRBV29-1
TGCAGCGTTGAAGGTGACAGTCGAATGGGCACTGAAGCTTTCTTT
CSVEGDSRMGTEAFF
>TRBJ2-2|TRBD2|.|TRBV4-1
TGCGCCAGCAGCCAACAGCCAACCGGACTAGCGGGAGGCACCGGGGAGCTGTTTTTT
CASSQQPTGLAGGTGELFF
>TRBJ2-5|TRBD1|.|TRBV5-1
TGCGCCAGCAGCTCCTCGGGACAGGGTTTAGAGACCCAGTACTTC
CASSSSGQGLETQYF
>TRBJ1-4|.|.|TRBV18
TGTGCCAGCTCCTCGGGAGCCCAAGGTGAAAAACTGTTTTTT
CASSSGAQGEKLFF
>TRBJ2-3|.|.|TRBV27
TGTGCCAGCAGTTTTACGGCGGCTACGCAGTATTTT
CASSFTAATQYF
>TRBJ2-1|TRBD2|.|TRBV10-3
TGTGCCATCGCTAGCGGGGTCGACAATGAGCAGTTCTTC
CAIASGVDNEQFF
>TRBJ2-3|.|.|TRBV3-1/TRBV3-2
TGTGCCAGCAGCCAAGTCCAGGAGGCAGATACGCAGTATTTT
CASSQVQEADTQYF
>TRBJ2-5|TRBD2|.|TRBV7-2
TGTGCCAGCAGCCCGAATAGCGGGGGGGCCAGGGAGACCCAGTACTTC
CASSPNSGGARETQYF
>TRBJ1-1|.|few|TRBV11-2
TGTGCCAGCAGCTTAGGATCGGTCAACACTGAAGCTTTCTTT
CASSLGSVNTEAFF
>TRBJ2-5|.|.|TRBV6-5
TGTGCCAGCAGGCCGCCGGGCCAAGAGACCCAGTACTTC
CASRPPGQETQYF
>TRBJ1-6|.|once|TRBV29-1
TGCAGCGTGGGGGGGGCCCTGCCGGATTCACCCCTCCACTTT
CSVGGALPDSPLHF